The 10 T cell receptor beta chains below were found in one sample sequenced in a study of cytomegalovirus exposure and HLA in healthy donors. The primer mix had 60 Vbeta and 13 Jbeta primers. The data were produced by immunoSEQ multiplex PCR, yet TCRdb's version contains in-frame clones alone and is incomplete. This sample has 55,000 or so clones, with 65% to 85% found just once. The specimen sequenced was PBMCs. Source of these receptors: a man younger than 45 in good health and CMV-seronegative.

Only one count was recorded for this clone. V and J are TRBV5-1 and TRBJ1-1; possible D gene TRBD1, 6 bases. CDR1 and CDR2 from the germline V gene are SGHRS and YFSETQ. The V end was cut by 4 bases, the J end by 3 bases, with 22 bases between. The CDR3 length is 17 residues. CDR3 region: CASSGRGGAGDDTEAFF. CDR3 in DNA: TGCGCCAGCAGCGGACGGGGGGGGGCAGGGGACGACACTGAAGCTTTCTTT.

The chain is built from TRBV11-3 and TRBJ1-3, with D possibly being TRBD1 (5 bases). This CDR3 has 16 amino acids. Between the trimmed V and J ends, which lost 5 bases and 7 bases, there was a span of 21 bases. Germline CDR1 and CDR2: SGHNT and YENEEA. The DNA for the CDR3 is TGTGCCAGCAGCGATTGGGCAGGGTCACACGGGAACACCATATATTTT. This codes for CASSDWAGSHGNTIYF.

The chain has TRBV4-3 and TRBJ2-1; possibly TRBD2 for D (5 bases). This CDR3 region has 16 residues. CDR1 is LGHNA, CDR2 YSLEER, per germline. Trimming took 4 bases from V and 1 from J, leaving 14 bases between them. In nucleotides, the CDR3 is TGCGCCAGCAGCCGATCACTAGTCGGTTCCTACAATGAGCAGTTCTTC. Protein: CASSRSLVGSYNEQFF.

The chain couples TRBV9 to TRBJ1-3; D is undetermined. The CDR3 length is 16 residues. V shed 3 bases and J shed 3 bases, with 16 bases lying between them. Germline CDR1 reads SGDLS; CDR2 reads YYNGEE. In nucleotides, the CDR3 is TGTGCCAGCAGCGGACCCCCGAGAGGATATGGAAACACCATATATTTT. It yields the protein CASSGPPRGYGNTIYF. Variable domain in full (rest from reference TRBV9 and TRBJ1-3): DSGVTQTPKHLITATGQRVTLRCSPRSGDLSVYWYQQSLDQGLQFLIQYYNGEERAKGNILERFSAQQFPDLHSELNLSSLELGDSALYFCASSGPPRGYGNTIYFGEGSWLTVV.

This clone was recorded a few times. The CDR3 DNA reads as TGTGCCAGCAGCTTAGTTGGCGGGGGGGTGAACACTGAAGCTTTCTTT. As protein: CASSLVGGGVNTEAFF. J is TRBJ1-1 and V is TRBV7-2; TRBD1 is a possible D gene (5 bases). Trimming cost V 1 base and J 0 bases, with 12 bases left between them. Germline lookup yields CDR1 SGHTA and CDR2 FQGNSA. The CDR3 sequence is 16 residues long.

The rearrangement joins TRBV7-9 to TRBJ2-2; D not certain. Trimming removed 1 base at V and 2 bases at J, with 8 bases between. The CDR3 is 15 residues long. Looked up from germline, CDR1 is SEHNR and CDR2 is FQNEAQ (reference sequence). The CDR3 DNA reads TGTGCCAGCAGCTTAGGGGCATACAACACCGGGGAGCTGTTTTTT. It translates to CASSLGAYNTGELFF.

The rearrangement uses TRBV28 and TRBJ1-5, with D maybe TRBD1 (6 bases). This CDR3 spans 16 amino acids. V gave up 2 bases and J gave up 0 bases, with 11 bases separating them. Germline V gives CDR1 MDHEN, CDR2 SYDVKM. The CDR3 protein is CASSLRGTYSNQPQHF. In nucleotides, the CDR3 is TGTGCCAGCAGTTTAAGGGGGACCTATAGCAATCAGCCCCAGCATTTT.

This clone appeared once. Written as DNA, the CDR3 is TGTGCCAGCAGCAATTACCGGGACTACAGAGTTGAGACCCAGTACTTC. Protein: CASSNYRDYRVETQYF. The V gene is TRBV11-2, the J gene TRBJ2-5; TRBD2 aligns across 7 bases. CDR1 and CDR2 (germline): SGHAT, FQNNGV. The ends lost 5 bases at V and 5 bases at J; junction bases unmatched: 14. This CDR3 is built from 16 residues.

This clone showed up just once. The chain recombines TRBV6-1 with TRBJ1-1; D remains ambiguous. Trimming cost V 5 bases and J 9 bases, with 10 bases left between them. Looked up from germline, CDR1 is MNHNS and CDR2 is SASEGT. CDR3 size: 11 residues. CDR3 in amino acids: CASSPTIQAFF. Written as DNA, the CDR3 is TGTGCCAGCAGTCCGACAATCCAAGCTTTCTTT.

This chain joins TRBV4-2 and TRBJ2-7, with 7 bases aligning to TRBD1. The CDR3 has 15 residues. J lost 0 bases, V lost 4 bases, and 6 bases had no gene match. Germline V CDR1 and CDR2: LGHNA, YNFKEQ. The CDR3 reads CASSLSNRGSYEQYF. CDR3 coding DNA: TGTGCCAGCAGCCTATCAAACAGGGGCTCCTACGAGCAGTACTTC.